This T cell receptor (beta chain) is from a study of CD8+ T cells in alopecia areata. Whole-study findings and limits: Compared with mice, patients displayed less clear TCR sharing, possibly for HLA-related reasons. Clonality was higher in lesional than normal scalp, especially in alopecia totalis/universalis. Normal-skin resident alphabeta T cells also appear among scalp sample sequences.

Cell sorting was applied to PBMCs, and CD4+ and CD8+ T cells were collected. Note on this clone: What it binds is unknown.

The sequencing template was cDNA reverse transcribed from extracted RNA. Repertoires were generated with immunoSEQ multiplex PCR, while TCRdb's copy carries only in-frame clones and drops some. The sample lists some 180,000 clones; roughly three fifths were seen once. CDR1 is SEHNR and CDR2 is FQNEAQ in the germline V gene (reference sequence). Trimming removed 5 bases from V and 0 bases from J, with 8 bases in between. This CDR3 is 13 amino acids long. The chain has TRBV7-9 and TRBJ2-7; D gene ambiguous. Specimen: CD8+ T cells sorted from blood. This sequence originates from a human donor in good health. The CDR3 sequence: CASSERSSYEQYF. Written as DNA, the CDR3 is TGTGCCAGCAGCGAAAGGAGCTCCTACGAGCAGTACTTC.